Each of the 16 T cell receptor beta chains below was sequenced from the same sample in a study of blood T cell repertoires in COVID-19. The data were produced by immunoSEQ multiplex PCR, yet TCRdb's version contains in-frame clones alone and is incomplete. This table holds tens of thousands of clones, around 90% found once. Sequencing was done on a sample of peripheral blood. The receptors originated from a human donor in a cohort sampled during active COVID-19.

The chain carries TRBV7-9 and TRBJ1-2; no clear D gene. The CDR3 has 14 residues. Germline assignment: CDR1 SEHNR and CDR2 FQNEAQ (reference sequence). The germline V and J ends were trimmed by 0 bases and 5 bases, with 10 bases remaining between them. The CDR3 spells CASSLAGTEYGYTF. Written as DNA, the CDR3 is TGTGCCAGCAGCTTAGCGGGTACAGAGTATGGCTACACCTTC.

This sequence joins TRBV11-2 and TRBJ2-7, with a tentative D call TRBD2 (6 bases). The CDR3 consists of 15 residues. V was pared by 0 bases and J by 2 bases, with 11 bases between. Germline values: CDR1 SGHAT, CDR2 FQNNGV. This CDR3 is CASSLESDYPYEQYF. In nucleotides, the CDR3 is TGTGCCAGCAGCTTAGAATCGGACTACCCCTACGAGCAGTACTTC. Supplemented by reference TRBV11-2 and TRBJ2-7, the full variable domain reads EAGVAQSPRYKIIEKRQSVAFWCNPISGHATLYWYQQILGQGPKLLIQFQNNGVVDDSQLPKDRFSAERLKGVDSTLKIQPAKLEDSAVYLCASSLESDYPYEQYFGPGTRLTVT.

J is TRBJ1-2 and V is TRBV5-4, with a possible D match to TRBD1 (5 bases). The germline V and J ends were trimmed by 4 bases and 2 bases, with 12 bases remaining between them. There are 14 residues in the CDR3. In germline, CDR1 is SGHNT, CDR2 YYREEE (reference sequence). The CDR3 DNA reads TGTGCCAGCAGCGGAGGGGACGTAAACTATGGCTACACCTTC. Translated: CASSGGDVNYGYTF.

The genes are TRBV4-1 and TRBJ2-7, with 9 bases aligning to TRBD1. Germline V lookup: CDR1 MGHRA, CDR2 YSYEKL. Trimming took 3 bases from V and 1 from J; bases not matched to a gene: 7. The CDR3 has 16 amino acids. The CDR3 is CASSHIQGQGSYEQYF. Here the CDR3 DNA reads TGCGCCAGCAGCCACATCCAGGGACAGGGTTCCTACGAGCAGTACTTC.

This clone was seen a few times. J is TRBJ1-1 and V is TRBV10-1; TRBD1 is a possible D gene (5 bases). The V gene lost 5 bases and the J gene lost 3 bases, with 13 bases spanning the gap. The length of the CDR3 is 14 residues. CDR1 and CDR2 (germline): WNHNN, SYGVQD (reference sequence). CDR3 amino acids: CASSSSGGYTEAFF. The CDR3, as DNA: TGCGCCAGCAGTTCATCCGGGGGTTACACTGAAGCTTTCTTT.

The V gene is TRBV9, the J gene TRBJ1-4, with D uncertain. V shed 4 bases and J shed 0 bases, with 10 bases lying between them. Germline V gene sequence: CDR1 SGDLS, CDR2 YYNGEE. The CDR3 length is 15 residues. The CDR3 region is CASSPEGATNEKLFF. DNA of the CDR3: TGTGCCAGCAGCCCCGAGGGAGCAACTAATGAAAAACTGTTTTTT. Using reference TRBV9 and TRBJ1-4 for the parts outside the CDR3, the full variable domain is DSGVTQTPKHLITATGQRVTLRCSPRSGDLSVYWYQQSLDQGLQFLIQYYNGEERAKGNILERFSAQQFPDLHSELNLSSLELGDSALYFCASSPEGATNEKLFFGSGTQLSVL.

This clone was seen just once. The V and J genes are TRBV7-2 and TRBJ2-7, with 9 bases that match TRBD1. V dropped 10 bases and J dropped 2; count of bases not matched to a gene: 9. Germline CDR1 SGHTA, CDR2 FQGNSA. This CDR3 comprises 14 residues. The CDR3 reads CATKSDRGPYEQYF. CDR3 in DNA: TGTGCCACAAAATCGGACAGGGGCCCCTACGAGCAGTACTTC.

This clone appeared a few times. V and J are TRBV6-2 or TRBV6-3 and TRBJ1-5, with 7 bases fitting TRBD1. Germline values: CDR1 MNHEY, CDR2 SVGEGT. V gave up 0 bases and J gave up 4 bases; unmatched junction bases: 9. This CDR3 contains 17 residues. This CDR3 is CASSYSISGTVNQPQHF. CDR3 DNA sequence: TGTGCCAGCAGTTACTCGATATCGGGGACAGTGAATCAGCCCCAGCATTTT.

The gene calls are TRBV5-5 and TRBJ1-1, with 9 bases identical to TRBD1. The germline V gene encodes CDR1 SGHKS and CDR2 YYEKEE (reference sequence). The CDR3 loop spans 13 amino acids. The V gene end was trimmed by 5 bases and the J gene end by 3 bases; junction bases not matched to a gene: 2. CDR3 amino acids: CASRGQGDTEAFF. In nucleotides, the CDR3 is TGTGCCAGCAGGGGACAGGGAGACACTGAAGCTTTCTTT.

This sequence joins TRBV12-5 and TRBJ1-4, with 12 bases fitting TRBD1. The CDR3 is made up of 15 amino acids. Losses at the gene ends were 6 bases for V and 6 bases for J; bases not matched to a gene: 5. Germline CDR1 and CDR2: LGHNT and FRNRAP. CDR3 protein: CASGPGQGAYEKLFF. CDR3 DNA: TGTGCTAGTGGCCCGGGACAGGGGGCGTATGAAAAACTGTTTTTT.

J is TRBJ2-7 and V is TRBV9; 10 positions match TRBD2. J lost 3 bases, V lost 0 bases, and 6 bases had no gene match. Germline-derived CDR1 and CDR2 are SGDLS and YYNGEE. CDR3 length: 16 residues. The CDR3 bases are TGTGCCAGCAGCGTAGGTGGTAGCGGGGGGTTCTACGAGCAGTACTTC. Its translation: CASSVGGSGGFYEQYF.

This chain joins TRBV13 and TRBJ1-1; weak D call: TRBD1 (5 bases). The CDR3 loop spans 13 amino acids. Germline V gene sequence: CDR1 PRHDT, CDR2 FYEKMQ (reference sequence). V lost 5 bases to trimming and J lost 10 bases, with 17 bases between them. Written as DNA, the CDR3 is TGTGCCAGCAGCAATGAGGACGGGGGGTTAGCTTTCTTT. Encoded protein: CASSNEDGGLAFF.

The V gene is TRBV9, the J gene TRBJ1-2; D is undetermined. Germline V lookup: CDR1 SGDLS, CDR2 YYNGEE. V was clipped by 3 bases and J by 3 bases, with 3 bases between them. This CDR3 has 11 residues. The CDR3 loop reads CASSADYGYTF. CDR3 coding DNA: TGTGCCAGCAGCGCGGACTATGGCTACACCTTC.

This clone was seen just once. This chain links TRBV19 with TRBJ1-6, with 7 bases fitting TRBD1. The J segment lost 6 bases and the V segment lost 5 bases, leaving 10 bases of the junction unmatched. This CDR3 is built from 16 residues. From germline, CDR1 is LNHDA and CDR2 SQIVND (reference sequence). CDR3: CASSPIPGQINSPLHF. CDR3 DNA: TGTGCCAGTAGTCCCATCCCGGGACAGATTAATTCACCCCTCCACTTT.

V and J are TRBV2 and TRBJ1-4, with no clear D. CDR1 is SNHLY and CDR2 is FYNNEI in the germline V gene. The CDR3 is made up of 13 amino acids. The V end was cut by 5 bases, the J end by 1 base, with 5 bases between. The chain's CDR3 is CASSQITNEKLFF. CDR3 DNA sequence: TGTGCCAGCAGTCAGATAACTAATGAAAAACTGTTTTTT.

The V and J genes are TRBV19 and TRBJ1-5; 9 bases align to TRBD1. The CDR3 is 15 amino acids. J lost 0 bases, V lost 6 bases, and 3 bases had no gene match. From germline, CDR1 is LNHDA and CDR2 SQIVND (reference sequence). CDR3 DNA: TGTGCCAGTAGGGGGACAGGGAATAGCAATCAGCCCCAGCATTTT. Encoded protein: CASRGTGNSNQPQHF.